Sequencing of this T cell receptor (beta chain) was carried out in a study of blood T cell repertoires in COVID-19. Whole-study context: T cells, B-cell-depleted T cells, or PBMCs supplied cDNA or gDNA.

CDR1 and CDR2 (germline): DFQATT, SNEGSKA (reference sequence). Trimming removed 3 bases from V and 6 bases from J; junction bases left unmatched: 8. The CDR3 runs to 14 residues. The authors' processing: Nucleated cell counts were estimated from reference gene primer amplification. The method was immunoSEQ multiplex PCR; TCRdb's version includes in-frame clones alone and lacks a portion of them. The DNA was the basis for D and trimming; V, J and clone size are from that table. In the table there are under 250,000 clones, around 84% of which are singletons. Sequencing was done on a sample of peripheral blood. The TCR comes from a woman aged 60 to 75 who had recovered from COVID-19. V usage is TRBV20-1 and J usage is TRBJ1-5, with 7 bases matching TRBD1. CDR3 in DNA: TGCAGTGCTAGTGGAGGGGGCGCGGGTCAGCCCCAGCATTTT. Translated, it gives CSASGGGAGQPQHF.